This T cell receptor beta chain was captured by sequencing in a study of graft-versus-host responses after intestinal transplantation. Study context: Every transplant recipient was induced with anti-thymocyte globulin, then maintained on tacrolimus and steroids for roughly 3 years.

Sequencing used immunoSEQ multiplex PCR; TCRdb keeps in-frame clones, though not all of them. The sample lists roughly 130,000 clones, around 90% occurring once. Study-level findings and limits: Detected in recipient marrow were GvH clones, some of which were first observed in ileum or blood.

This clone showed up just a few times. Its antigen is currently unknown. The CDR3 sequence is 13 residues long. V was clipped by 3 bases and J by 5 bases, with 8 bases between them. Per the germline V gene, CDR1 is MNHEY and CDR2 is SMNVEV (reference sequence). Sequencing was performed on unstimulated CD4+ T cells sorted from spleen or lymph node cells, taken before intestinal transplant. V usage is TRBV27 and J usage is TRBJ2-1, with D hard to call. The TCR comes from a human donor who received an intestinal transplant. DNA for the CDR3: TGTGCCAGCAGTTTTTCCAGGAACAATGAGCAGTTCTTC. Encoded protein: CASSFSRNNEQFF.